This T cell receptor beta chain was recorded in a study of tumor T cells in aggressive B-cell lymphoma. This CDR3 region has 17 residues. The V segment lost 0 bases and the J segment 6 bases; nucleotides outside the gene matches: 5. Germline loops: CDR1 LNHDA, CDR2 SQIVND (reference sequence). This clone was seen just once. Only in-frame clones appear in the TCRdb table, and some are missing; sequencing was by immunoSEQ multiplex PCR. The sample records around 3,300 clones, around nine tenths being singletons. The TCR sequence derives from an adult with diffuse large B cell lymphoma. Sequenced: tumor tissue. This sequence joins TRBV19 and TRBJ2-5; 15 positions agree with TRBD2. CDR3 sequence reads: CASSIEGTSGRRKTQYF. The CDR3 nucleotides read TGTGCCAGTAGTATAGAGGGGACTAGCGGGAGGCGGAAGACCCAGTACTTC.